The 6 T cell receptor beta chains below come from one sample, sequenced in a study of T cell changes during pregnancy in multiple sclerosis. Sequenced by immunoSEQ multiplex PCR; TCRdb stores in-frame clones only, minus some. The sample gives just under 50,000 clones, 90% to 95% of which show up once; 10% is in the top ten. The starting material was CD8+ T cells from peripheral blood mononuclear cells, obtained after pregnancy. The receptors were sampled from a female donor with multiple sclerosis, enrolled in a pregnancy study.

This chain uses TRBV7-9 with TRBJ1-4; D ambiguous. The CDR3 extends over 16 amino acids. Germline values: CDR1 SEHNR, CDR2 FQNEAQ (reference sequence). The ends were cut back, 4 bases at V and 2 bases at J, with 14 bases in the middle. CDR3 in amino acids: CASSSVMPETNEKLFF. The CDR3 bases are TGTGCCAGCAGCTCAGTTATGCCGGAGACTAATGAAAAACTGTTTTTT.

Written as DNA, the CDR3 is TGTGCCAGCAGCTTAATGAGGGACGAGCAGTACTTC. This gives the protein CASSLMRDEQYF. This chain joins TRBV7-9 and TRBJ2-7; D possibly corresponds to TRBD2 (5 bases). Per germline, CDR1 SEHNR and CDR2 FQNEAQ (reference sequence). The CDR3 is 12 residues long. V was clipped by 2 bases and J by 5 bases, with 7 bases between them.

This chain joins TRBV4-2 and TRBJ2-5; 11 bases are shared with TRBD2. This CDR3 region has 18 residues. Trimming removed 0 bases from V and 1 base from J; junction bases left unmatched: 7. Germline lookup yields CDR1 LGHNA and CDR2 YNFKEQ. CDR3 in DNA: TGTGCCAGCAGCCAAGAGATAGCGGGGGGGGCAACCCAAGAGACCCAGTACTTC. Its translation is CASSQEIAGGATQETQYF.

A single count supports this clone. This chain joins TRBV11-2 and TRBJ2-5; 9 nucleotides match TRBD2. V lost 3 bases and J lost 4; bases outside the gene matches: 6. The CDR3 contains 15 residues. The germline V gene encodes CDR1 SGHAT and CDR2 FQNNGV. The CDR3 is CASSFGGGAGETQYF. DNA of the CDR3: TGTGCCAGCAGCTTTGGCGGGGGGGCTGGAGAGACCCAGTACTTC.

The rearrangement links TRBV15 to TRBJ1-6; tentative D call: TRBD1 (5 bases). Germline-derived CDR1 and CDR2 are LNHNV and YYDKDF (reference sequence). Trimming took 0 bases from V and 6 from J, leaving 6 bases between them. CDR3 size: 14 residues. This CDR3 is CATSRDRVNSPLHF. DNA for the CDR3: TGTGCCACCAGCAGAGACAGGGTTAATTCACCCCTCCACTTT. The full variable domain, rest sourced from reference TRBV15 and TRBJ1-6, is DAMVIQNPRYQVTQFGKPVTLSCSQTLNHNVMYWYQQKSSQAPKLLFHYYDKDFNNEADTPDNFQSRRPNTSFCFLDIRSPGLGDTAMYLCATSRDRVNSPLHFGNGTRLTVT.

V is TRBV27 and J is TRBJ2-5; TRBD1 matches at 9 bases. This CDR3 region has 17 residues. Germline V gives CDR1 MNHEY, CDR2 SMNVEV (reference sequence). V lost 5 bases to trimming and J lost 5 bases; unmatched junction nucleotides: 15. The DNA for the CDR3 is TGTGCCAGCAGTCCAACGGGACAGGGATTGAAGGTGGAGACCCAGTACTTC. It specifies CASSPTGQGLKVETQYF.